A selection of T cell receptor beta chains follows, all from one sample in a study of blood T cell repertoires in COVID-19. Assay used: immunoSEQ multiplex PCR; TCRdb lists only in-frame clones, some missing. This table has some 220,000 clones, about nine tenths appearing once. The sample was PBMCs or T cells enriched from blood (not recorded which). These receptor sequences come from a woman between 45 and 60 years old in a cohort exposed to, infected with or recovered from COVID-19 (not recorded which). CDR3s include the opening cysteine and the closing phenylalanine or tryptophan. D genes are given only for firm matches. Only some rows state a clone size, as once, few, many or a class for expanded clones.

CASRTISGTGRGEQYF	TGTGCCAGCAGGACGATCTCCGGGACAGGGCGCGGCGAGCAGTACTTC	TRBJ2-7	TRBD1	TRBV27	once
CASSTRQGDGYTF	TGTGCCAGCAGTACACGACAGGGGGATGGCTACACCTTC	TRBJ1-2	TRBD1	TRBV27	-
CASAWTGNNEQFF	TGCGCCAGCGCCTGGACAGGCAACAATGAGCAGTTCTTC	TRBJ2-1	TRBD1	TRBV4-1	-
CASSLSLAGGADTQYF	TGCGCCAGCAGCTTGTCCCTAGCGGGGGGTGCTGATACGCAGTATTTT	TRBJ2-3	TRBD2	TRBV5-1	-
CASRSRQNDNSPLHF	TGCGCCAGCAGATCTCGACAGAACGATAATTCACCCCTCCACTTT	TRBJ1-6	-	TRBV5-1	-
CSNRGPYEQYF	TGCAGTAACAGGGGACCATACGAGCAGTACTTC	TRBJ2-7	TRBD1	TRBV20-1	-
CASSLFHFGRGETGELFF	TGCGCCAGCAGTCTTTTCCATTTCGGGCGGGGTGAGACCGGGGAGCTGTTTTTT	TRBJ2-2	-	TRBV23-1	-
CASSQAGSGSNYGYTF	TGTGCCAGCAGCCAAGCAGGGAGCGGGTCCAACTATGGCTACACCTTC	TRBJ1-2	-	TRBV14	-
CATSKTQNHDYNEQFF	TGTGCCACCAGTAAGACTCAGAACCACGACTACAATGAGCAGTTCTTC	TRBJ2-1	-	TRBV24-1	once
CASSLFGQGLGYTF	TGTGCCAGCAGCTTATTCGGACAGGGCCTCGGCTACACCTTC	TRBJ1-2	TRBD1	TRBV7-9	-
CASSKPGLAGGPSTGELFF	TGCGCCAGCAGCAAGCCAGGACTAGCGGGGGGGCCGAGCACCGGGGAGCTGTTTTTT	TRBJ2-2	TRBD2	TRBV5-1	-
CASSLARGLVTRETQYF	TGTGCCAGCAGCTTAGCGAGGGGACTAGTCACAAGAGAGACCCAGTACTTC	TRBJ2-5	TRBD2	TRBV7-9	once
CASSLVGRGPQETQYF	TGCGCCAGCAGCTTGGTAGGGCGGGGGCCTCAAGAGACCCAGTACTTC	TRBJ2-5	-	TRBV5-1	-
CASSPGQGQGDTEAFF	TGTGCCAGCTCACCCGGACAGGGGCAAGGTGACACTGAAGCTTTCTTT	TRBJ1-1	TRBD1	TRBV18	-
CASRTGWSGELFF	TGTGCCAGCAGAACGGGGTGGAGCGGGGAGCTGTTTTTT	TRBJ2-2	-	TRBV12-3/TRBV12-4	once
CASSLTGVQDEQYF	TGTGCCAGCAGCTTGACAGGGGTTCAGGACGAGCAGTACTTC	TRBJ2-7	TRBD1	TRBV5-4	-
CASSLTGISYEQYF	TGTGCCAGCAGCTTGACAGGGATCTCCTACGAGCAGTACTTC	TRBJ2-7	TRBD1	TRBV7-2	-
CASSDKLAGVETQYF	TGTGCCAGCAGCGACAAACTAGCGGGGGTTGAGACCCAGTACTTC	TRBJ2-5	TRBD2	TRBV11-2	-
CASSQEVGGRSSYTF	TGCGCCAGCAGCCAAGAAGTGGGGGGGAGGAGCAGCTACACCTTC	TRBJ1-2	-	TRBV4-1	-
CASSFMGRGPDTQYF	TGTGCCAGCAGCTTTATGGGCAGGGGCCCGGATACGCAGTATTTT	TRBJ2-3	-	TRBV11-1	-
CSVAGVRGRNTEAFF	TGCAGCGTTGCAGGGGTCAGGGGAAGAAACACTGAAGCTTTCTTT	TRBJ1-1	-	TRBV29-1	-
CASSQRTGTGGEKLFF	TGCGCCAGCAGCCAACGGACCGGGACAGGGGGCGAAAAACTGTTTTTT	TRBJ1-4	TRBD1	TRBV4-1	-